The clone carrying this TCR beta chain has just a few counts. CDR1 and CDR2 from the germline V gene are KGHSH and LQKENI. V was shortened by 5 bases and J by 3 bases, with 14 bases between the two germline ends. The CDR3 is made up of 15 amino acids. As originally analysed: Junction-only immunoSEQ sequences carried no quality scores, so filtering differed. The table came from immunoSEQ multiplex PCR; TCRdb's copy has only in-frame clones and leaves some out. V, J and clone size are those of that table, while D and trimming were read from the DNA. Of 2.5 million or so clones in the sample, approximately 90% were seen once. The data stem from a study of shared clonotypes between healthy human individuals. Study as a whole: Each donor's CD8 memory used one plate, CD8 naive two, each CD4 subset three.

Sequencing used naive CD4+ T cells sorted from blood. The subset here: CD45RA+ positively selected. The TCR was taken from a man younger than 30 in good health. The V call is TRBV18, the J call TRBJ1-3, with a tentative D call TRBD1 (6 bases). This CDR3 reads CASSTTGTLGNTIYF. The CDR3 DNA sequence: TGTGCCAGCTCAACGACCGGGACACTTGGAAACACCATATATTTT.